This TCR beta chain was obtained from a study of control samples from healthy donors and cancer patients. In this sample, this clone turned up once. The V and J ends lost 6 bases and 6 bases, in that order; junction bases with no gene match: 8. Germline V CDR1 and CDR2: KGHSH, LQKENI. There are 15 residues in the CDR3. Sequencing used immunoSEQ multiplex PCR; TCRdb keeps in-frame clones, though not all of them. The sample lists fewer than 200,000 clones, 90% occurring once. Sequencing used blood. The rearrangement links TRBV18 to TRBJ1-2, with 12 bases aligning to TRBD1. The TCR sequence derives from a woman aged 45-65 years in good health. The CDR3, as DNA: TGTGCCAGCTCTCTTGGGACAGGGGGCGCTGATGGCTACACCTTC. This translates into CASSLGTGGADGYTF.